The 6 T cell receptor beta chains reported below all come from one sample, sequenced in a study of cytomegalovirus exposure and HLA in healthy donors. Researchers ran the PCR with 60 Vbeta and 13 Jbeta primers. Assay: immunoSEQ multiplex PCR; the TCRdb copy retains only in-frame clones and omits some. The table has 120,000 or so clones, 66% seen once. The sample consisted of PBMCs. The receptors here all came from a man between 18 and 29 years old in good health and CMV-seronegative.

Only a few counts were recorded for this clone. The chain joins TRBV2 to TRBJ2-3; D unresolved. The CDR3 loop spans 12 amino acids. V lost 7 bases and J lost 9, with 14 bases in between. The germline V gene has CDR1 SNHLY and CDR2 FYNNEI. The CDR3 coding sequence is TGTGCCAGCACCACCCTCAGGATGACGCAGTATTTT. Translating it yields CASTTLRMTQYF.

The gene calls are TRBV7-2 and TRBJ1-2; the match to TRBD1 covers 7 bases. The CDR3 spans 15 residues. After removal of 5 bases from V and 1 base from J, the junction contained 7 bases not matched to a gene. Per the germline V gene, CDR1 is SGHTA and CDR2 is FQGNSA. CDR3 protein: CASSMGQLFNYGYTF. The CDR3 nucleotides are TGTGCCAGCAGCATGGGACAGCTTTTTAACTATGGCTACACCTTC.

V and J are TRBV19 and TRBJ2-5; 13 nucleotides agree with TRBD2. The tail of the sequence fits TRBJ2-7 better, so the J call may be wrong. The CDR3 consists of 19 residues. Germline V gene data show CDR1 as LNHDA and CDR2 as SQIVND (reference sequence). DNA for the CDR3: TGTGCCAGTCGCTCCACGGGACTAGCGGGGATTTGGAACCCCGACGAGCAGTACTTC. Translation gives CASRSTGLAGIWNPDEQYF.

The chain recombines TRBV6-5 with TRBJ1-2; D possibly corresponds to TRBD1 (6 bases). With 4 bases removed from V and 8 bases from J, the gap between germline ends came to 11 bases. Germline CDR1 and CDR2: MNHEY and SVGAGI. This CDR3 comprises 12 residues. CDR3 sequence reads: CASSLAGAGYTF. DNA for the CDR3: TGTGCCAGCAGTTTGGCGGGGGCCGGCTACACCTTC.

V gene TRBV30 combines with J gene TRBJ1-5; TRBD1 agrees at 7 bases. Germline CDR1 and CDR2: GTSNPN and SVGIG (reference sequence). V trimming: 3 bases; J trimming: 7 bases; junction bases outside the gene matches: 6. CDR3 length equals 13 residues. DNA of the CDR3: TGTGCCTGGAGCGTAGGGGGCCCCCAGCCCCAGCATTTT. Translated, it gives CAWSVGGPQPQHF.

The rearrangement joins TRBV6-5 to TRBJ1-4; no firm D call. CDR1 and CDR2 from the germline V gene are MNHEY and SVGAGI. The CDR3 sequence is 15 residues long. The V and J ends lost 2 bases and 3 bases respectively, with 10 bases between them. The CDR3 coding sequence is TGTGCCAGCAGTTACCGTTGGGGAGCTAATGAAAAACTGTTTTTT. Translating gives CASSYRWGANEKLFF.